This T cell receptor beta chain was identified during a study of CD8+CD57+ T cells in acquired aplastic anemia. Study context: Sorting CD4+ and CD8+ cells gave DNA averaging approximately 3 ug. Study observations and caveats: Patients and controls shared under 35 CD8+ CDR3 sequences, highly expressed in patients.

Genomic DNA acted as the template from which TCR beta VDJ combination and CDR3 sequence profiling were carried out. TCRdb itself ran the reads through MiXCR, one entry per CDR3 protein. There are approximately 380,000 distinct CDR3 sequences in the sample; 65% to 80% occur only once, and less than 4% lies in the top ten. With respect to this clonotype: Its antigen is not identified.

The receptor was isolated from a human donor in good health, serving as a control. The specimen was sorted CD4+, CD8+, or CD8+CD57+ T cells (not recorded which) from PBMCs.

DNA for the CDR3: TGTGCCAGCAGTACCCTGACAGGGCGGGAGACCCAGTACTTC. This translates into CASSTLTGRETQYF. The V gene is TRBV2, the J gene TRBJ2-5, with 7 positions matching TRBD1. The germline gives CDR1 SNHLY, CDR2 FYNNEI. CDR3 length equals 14 residues. The ends lost 5 bases at V and 5 bases at J; junction bases unmatched: 8.